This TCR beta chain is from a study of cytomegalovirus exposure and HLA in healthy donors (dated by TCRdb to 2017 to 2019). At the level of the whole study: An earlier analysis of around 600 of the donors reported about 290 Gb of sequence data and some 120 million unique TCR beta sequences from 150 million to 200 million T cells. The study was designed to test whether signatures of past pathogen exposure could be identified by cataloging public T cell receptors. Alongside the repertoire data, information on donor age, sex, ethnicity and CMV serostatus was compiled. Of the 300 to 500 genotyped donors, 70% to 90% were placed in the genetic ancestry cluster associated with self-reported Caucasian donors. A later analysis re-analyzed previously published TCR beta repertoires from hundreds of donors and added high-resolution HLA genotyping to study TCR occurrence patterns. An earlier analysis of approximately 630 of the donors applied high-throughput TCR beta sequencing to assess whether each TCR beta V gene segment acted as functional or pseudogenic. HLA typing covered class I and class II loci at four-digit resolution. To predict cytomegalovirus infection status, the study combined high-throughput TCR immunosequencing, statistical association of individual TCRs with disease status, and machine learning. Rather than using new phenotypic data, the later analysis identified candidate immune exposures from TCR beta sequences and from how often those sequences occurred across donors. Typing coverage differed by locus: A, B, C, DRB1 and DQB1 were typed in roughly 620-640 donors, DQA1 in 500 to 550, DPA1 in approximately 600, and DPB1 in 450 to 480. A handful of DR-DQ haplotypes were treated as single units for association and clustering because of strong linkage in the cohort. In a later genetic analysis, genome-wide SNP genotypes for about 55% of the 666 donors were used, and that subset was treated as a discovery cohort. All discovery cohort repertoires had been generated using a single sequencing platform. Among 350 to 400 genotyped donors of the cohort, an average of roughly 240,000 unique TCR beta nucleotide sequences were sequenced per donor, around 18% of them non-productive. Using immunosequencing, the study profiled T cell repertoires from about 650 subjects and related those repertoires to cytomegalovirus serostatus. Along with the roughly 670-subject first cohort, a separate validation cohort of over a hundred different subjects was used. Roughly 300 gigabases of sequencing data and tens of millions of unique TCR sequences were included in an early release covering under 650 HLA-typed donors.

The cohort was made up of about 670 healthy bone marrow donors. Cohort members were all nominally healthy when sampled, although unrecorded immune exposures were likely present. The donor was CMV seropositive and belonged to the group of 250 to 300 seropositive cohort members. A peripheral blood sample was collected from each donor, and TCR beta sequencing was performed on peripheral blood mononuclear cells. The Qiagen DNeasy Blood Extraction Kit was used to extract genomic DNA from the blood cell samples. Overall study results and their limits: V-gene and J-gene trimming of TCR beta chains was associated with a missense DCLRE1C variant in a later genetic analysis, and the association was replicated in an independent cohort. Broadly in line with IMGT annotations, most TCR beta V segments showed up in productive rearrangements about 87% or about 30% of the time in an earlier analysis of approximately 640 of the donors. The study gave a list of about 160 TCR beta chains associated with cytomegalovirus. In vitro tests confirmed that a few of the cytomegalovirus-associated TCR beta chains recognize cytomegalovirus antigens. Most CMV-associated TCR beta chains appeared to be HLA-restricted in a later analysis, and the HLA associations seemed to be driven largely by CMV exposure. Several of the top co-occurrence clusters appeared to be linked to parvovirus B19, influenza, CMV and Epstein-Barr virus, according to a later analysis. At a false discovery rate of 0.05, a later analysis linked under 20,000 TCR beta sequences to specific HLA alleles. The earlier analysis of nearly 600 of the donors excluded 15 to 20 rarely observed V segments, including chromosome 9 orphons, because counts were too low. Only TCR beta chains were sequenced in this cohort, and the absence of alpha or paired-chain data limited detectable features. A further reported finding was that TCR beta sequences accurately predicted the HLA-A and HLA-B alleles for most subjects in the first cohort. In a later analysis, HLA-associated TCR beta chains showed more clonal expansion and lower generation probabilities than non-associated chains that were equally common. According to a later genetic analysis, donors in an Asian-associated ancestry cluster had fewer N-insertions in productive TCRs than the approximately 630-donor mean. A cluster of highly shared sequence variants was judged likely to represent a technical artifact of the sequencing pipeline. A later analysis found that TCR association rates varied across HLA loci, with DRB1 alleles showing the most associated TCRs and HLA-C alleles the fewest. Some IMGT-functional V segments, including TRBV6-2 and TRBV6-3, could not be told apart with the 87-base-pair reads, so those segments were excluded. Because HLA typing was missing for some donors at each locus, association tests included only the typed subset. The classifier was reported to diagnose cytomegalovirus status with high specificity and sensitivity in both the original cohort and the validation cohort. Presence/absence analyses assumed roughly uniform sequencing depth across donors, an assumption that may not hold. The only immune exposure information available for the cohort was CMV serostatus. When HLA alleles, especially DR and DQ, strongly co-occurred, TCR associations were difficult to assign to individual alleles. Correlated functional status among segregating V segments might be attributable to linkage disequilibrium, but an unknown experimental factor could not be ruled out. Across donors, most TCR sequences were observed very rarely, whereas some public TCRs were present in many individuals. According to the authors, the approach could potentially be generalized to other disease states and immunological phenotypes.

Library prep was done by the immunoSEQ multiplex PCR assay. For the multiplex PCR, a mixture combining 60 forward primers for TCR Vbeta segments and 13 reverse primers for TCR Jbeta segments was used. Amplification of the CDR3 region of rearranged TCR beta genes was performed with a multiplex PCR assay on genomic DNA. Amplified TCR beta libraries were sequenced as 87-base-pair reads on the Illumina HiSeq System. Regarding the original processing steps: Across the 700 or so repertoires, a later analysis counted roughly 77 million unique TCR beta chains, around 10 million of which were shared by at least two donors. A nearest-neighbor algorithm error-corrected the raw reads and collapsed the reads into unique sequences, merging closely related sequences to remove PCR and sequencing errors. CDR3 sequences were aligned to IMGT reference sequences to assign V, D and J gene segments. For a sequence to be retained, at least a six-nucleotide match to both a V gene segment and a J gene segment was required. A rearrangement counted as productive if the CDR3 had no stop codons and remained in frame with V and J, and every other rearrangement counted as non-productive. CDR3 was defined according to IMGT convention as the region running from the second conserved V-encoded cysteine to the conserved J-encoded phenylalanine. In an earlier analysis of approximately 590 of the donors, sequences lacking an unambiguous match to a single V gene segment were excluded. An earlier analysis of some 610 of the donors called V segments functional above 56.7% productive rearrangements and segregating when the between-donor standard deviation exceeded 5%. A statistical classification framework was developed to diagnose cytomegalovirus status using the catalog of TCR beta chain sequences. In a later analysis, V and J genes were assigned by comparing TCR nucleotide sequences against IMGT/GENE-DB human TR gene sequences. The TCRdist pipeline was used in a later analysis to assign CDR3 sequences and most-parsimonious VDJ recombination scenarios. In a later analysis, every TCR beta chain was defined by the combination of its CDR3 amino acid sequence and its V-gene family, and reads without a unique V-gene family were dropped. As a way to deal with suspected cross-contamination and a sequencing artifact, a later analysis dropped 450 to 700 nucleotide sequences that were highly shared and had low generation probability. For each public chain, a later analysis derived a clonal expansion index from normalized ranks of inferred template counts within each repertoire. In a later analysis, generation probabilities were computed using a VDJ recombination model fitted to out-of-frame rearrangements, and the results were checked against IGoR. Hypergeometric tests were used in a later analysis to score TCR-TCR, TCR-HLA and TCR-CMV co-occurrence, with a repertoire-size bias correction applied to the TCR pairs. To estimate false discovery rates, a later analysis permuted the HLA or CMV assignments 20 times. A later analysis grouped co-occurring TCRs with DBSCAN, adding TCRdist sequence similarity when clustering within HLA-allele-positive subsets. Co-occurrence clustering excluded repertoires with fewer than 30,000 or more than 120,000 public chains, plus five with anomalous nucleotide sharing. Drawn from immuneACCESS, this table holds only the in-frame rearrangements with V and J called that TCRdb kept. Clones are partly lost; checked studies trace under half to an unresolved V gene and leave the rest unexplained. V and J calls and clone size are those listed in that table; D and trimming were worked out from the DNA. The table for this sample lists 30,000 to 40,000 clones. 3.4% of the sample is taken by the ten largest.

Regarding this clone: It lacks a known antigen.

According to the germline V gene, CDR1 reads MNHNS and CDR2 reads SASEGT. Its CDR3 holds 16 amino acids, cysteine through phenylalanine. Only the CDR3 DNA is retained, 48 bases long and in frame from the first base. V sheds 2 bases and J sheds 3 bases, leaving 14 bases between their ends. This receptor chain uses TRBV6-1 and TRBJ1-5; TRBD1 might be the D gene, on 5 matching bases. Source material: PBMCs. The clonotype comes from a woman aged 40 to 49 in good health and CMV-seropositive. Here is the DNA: TGTGCCAGCAGTGAACCCCTACGACAGTTCAATCAGCCCCAGCATTTT. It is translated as CASSEPLRQFNQPQHF.